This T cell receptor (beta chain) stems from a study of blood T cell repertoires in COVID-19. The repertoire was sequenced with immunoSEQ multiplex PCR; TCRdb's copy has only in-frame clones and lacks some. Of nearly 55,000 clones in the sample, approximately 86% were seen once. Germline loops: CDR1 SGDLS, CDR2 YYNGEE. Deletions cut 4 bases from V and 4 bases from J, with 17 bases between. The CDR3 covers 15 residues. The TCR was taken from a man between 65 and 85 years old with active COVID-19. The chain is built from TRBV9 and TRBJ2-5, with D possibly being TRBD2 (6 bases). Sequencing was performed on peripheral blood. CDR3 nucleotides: TGTGCCAGCAGCCCCGGGGGTCCACGCCCAGAGACCCAGTACTTC. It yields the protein CASSPGGPRPETQYF.